This TCR beta chain was captured by sequencing in a study of blood T cell repertoires in COVID-19. Libraries were prepared by immunoSEQ multiplex PCR; TCRdb keeps only in-frame clonotypes and omits some of them. The table has over 200,000 clones, around 80% seen once. With 2 bases clipped from V and 3 bases from J, the junction kept 4 bases outside the gene matches. Germline V gives CDR1 GTSNPN, CDR2 SVGIG (reference sequence). The CDR3 covers 15 residues. The origin of this receptor is a human donor in a cohort sampled during active COVID-19. The sample was peripheral blood. The V call is TRBV30, the J call TRBJ1-2, with 12 bases that match TRBD1. The CDR3 spells CAWSRGQGADYGYTF. As DNA, the CDR3 is TGTGCCTGGAGTAGGGGACAGGGGGCAGACTATGGCTACACCTTC.